The 29 T cell receptor beta chains in this list originate from one sample, sequenced in a study of blood T cell repertoires in COVID-19. Assay: immunoSEQ multiplex PCR; the TCRdb copy retains only in-frame clones and omits some. Of approximately 220,000 clones listed, roughly 84% were seen once; the top ten hold roughly 3%. The sequenced material came from peripheral blood. These receptors came from a woman aged 25 to 39 who had recovered from COVID-19.

V is TRBV5-1 and J is TRBJ2-7; 16 nucleotides match TRBD2. V dropped 4 bases and J dropped 4; count of bases not matched to a gene: 5. In germline, CDR1 is SGHRS, CDR2 YFSETQ. The CDR3 is 16 amino acids. CDR3 in amino acids: CASSPGLAGGPYEQYF. The CDR3 DNA follows: TGCGCCAGCAGCCCGGGACTAGCGGGAGGGCCTTACGAGCAGTACTTC.

The chain joins TRBV3-1 (or the pseudogene TRBV3-2) to TRBJ2-2, with D perhaps TRBD2 (5 bases). The CDR3 extends over 14 amino acids. CDR1 and CDR2 (germline): LGHDT, YNNKEL (reference sequence). Trimming shortened V by 4 bases and J by 7 bases, and 13 bases separated the two germline ends. CDR3 protein: CASSLTRAGGELFF. The CDR3 DNA is TGTGCCAGCAGCCTTACCCGGGCGGGCGGGGAGCTGTTTTTT.

This clone was recorded once. The V gene is TRBV9, the J gene TRBJ2-5, with 9 positions matching TRBD1. The CDR3 consists of 15 residues. Germline CDR1 SGDLS, CDR2 YYNGEE. J lost 0 bases, V lost 3 bases, and 3 bases had no gene match. The CDR3 loop reads CASSARQGDQETQYF. The CDR3 DNA reads TGTGCCAGCAGCGCCCGACAGGGGGACCAAGAGACCCAGTACTTC.

The gene calls are TRBV28 and TRBJ1-5; possible D gene TRBD1, 5 bases. The length of the CDR3 is 13 residues. The germline CDR1 and CDR2 sequences are MDHEN and SYDVKM. V was trimmed by 7 bases and J by 4 bases, leaving 11 bases between them. CDR3 in amino acids: CASTGSGNQPQHF. CDR3 DNA: TGTGCCAGCACAGGGTCTGGGAATCAGCCCCAGCATTTT.

This chain links TRBV29-1 with TRBJ2-3; TRBD1 might be the D (6 bases). From germline, CDR1 is SQVTM and CDR2 ANQGSEA. V was trimmed by 5 bases and J by 1 base, leaving 13 bases between them. This CDR3 contains 14 residues. The CDR3 nucleotides are TGCAGCGTTCCCCGGGACACCGGCACAGATACGCAGTATTTT. Its translation is CSVPRDTGTDTQYF.

The chain carries TRBV13 and TRBJ2-7; 7 nucleotides align to TRBD2. Germline V gives CDR1 PRHDT, CDR2 FYEKMQ (reference sequence). The V segment lost 5 bases and the J segment 6 bases; nucleotides outside the gene matches: 10. The CDR3 spans 14 residues. CDR3 protein: CASSGKTSHLEQYF. The CDR3 coding sequence is TGTGCCAGCAGCGGAAAGACTAGCCATCTCGAGCAGTACTTC.

The chain carries TRBV18 and TRBJ2-5; 10 bases are a match to TRBD2. Germline CDR1 KGHSH, CDR2 LQKENI. This CDR3 is 16 amino acids long. V lost 6 bases, J lost 2 bases, and 9 bases stayed unmatched. This chain's CDR3 is CASSYKLAGTQETQYF. The DNA for the CDR3 is TGTGCCAGCTCCTACAAACTAGCGGGGACACAAGAGACCCAGTACTTC. The variable domain in full, with the rest retrieved from reference TRBV18 and TRBJ2-5, is NAGVMQNPRHLVRRRGQEARLRCSPMKGHSHVYWYRQLPEEGLKFMVYLQKENIIDESGMPKERFSAEFPKEGPSILRIQQVVRGDSAAYFCASSYKLAGTQETQYFGPGTRLLVL.

This clone was seen a single time. The chain employs TRBV5-1 and TRBJ1-5; a possible D gene is TRBD1 (5 bases). There are 13 residues in the CDR3. Germline loops: CDR1 SGHRS, CDR2 YFSETQ. Between the trimmed V and J ends, which lost 3 bases and 4 bases, there was a span of 8 bases. The CDR3 is CASSSSGNQPQHF. CDR3 DNA: TGCGCCAGCAGCTCTTCAGGGAATCAGCCCCAGCATTTT.

For the CDR3, the DNA is TGTGCCAGCTCACCCCCGAGCACCGGGGAGCTGTTTTTT. Translated: CASSPPSTGELFF. The chain is built from TRBV18 and TRBJ2-2; D gene ambiguous. The germline CDR1 and CDR2 sequences are KGHSH and LQKENI. V shed 3 bases and J shed 4 bases, with 6 bases lying between them. There are 13 residues in the CDR3.

The sample holds a few counts of this clone. The chain is built from TRBV7-3 and TRBJ2-2; D is perhaps TRBD1 (6 bases). The CDR3 totals 16 residues. In germline, CDR1 is SGHTA, CDR2 FQGTGA. Trimming removed 5 bases from V and 3 bases from J, with 16 bases in between. CDR3 in DNA: TGTGCCAGCAGCCCTACCACAGGGCCTTACACCGGGGAGCTGTTTTTT. Residues: CASSPTTGPYTGELFF.

The chain uses TRBV2 and TRBJ1-1; TRBD1 agrees at 7 bases. The CDR3 extends over 15 amino acids. Per the germline V gene, CDR1 is SNHLY and CDR2 is FYNNEI. J was trimmed by 4 bases and V by 5 bases; bases with no gene match: 10. CDR3 bases: TGTGCCAGCAGTCCACAGGGTGCAGGGGGCACTGAAGCTTTCTTT. This sequence encodes CASSPQGAGGTEAFF.

This clone was detected only a few times. Other DNA sequences within the sample encode an identical CDR3. The J gene is TRBJ2-1, the V gene TRBV28, with D possibly being TRBD1 (6 bases). Germline values: CDR1 MDHEN, CDR2 SYDVKM. Between the trimmed V and J ends, which lost 2 bases and 4 bases, there was a span of 12 bases. CDR3 length: 15 amino acids. CDR3 sequence reads: CASSLQGPPYNEQFF. CDR3 bases: TGTGCCAGCAGTTTACAGGGGCCCCCTTACAATGAGCAGTTCTTC.

The chain uses TRBV3-1 (or the pseudogene TRBV3-2) and TRBJ2-5; 11 nucleotides match TRBD2. The V and J ends lost 1 base and 2 bases, in that order; junction bases with no gene match: 3. CDR1 is LGHDT, CDR2 YNNKEL, per germline (reference sequence). This CDR3 region has 16 residues. In nucleotides, the CDR3 is TGTGCCAGCAGCCAAGGACTAGCGGGAAGGCAAGAGACCCAGTACTTC. The encoded protein is CASSQGLAGRQETQYF.

This sequence joins TRBV9 and TRBJ1-5; D is unresolved. With 0 bases removed from V and 7 bases from J, the gap between germline ends came to 11 bases. The CDR3 contains 14 residues. Germline V gives CDR1 SGDLS, CDR2 YYNGEE. CDR3 sequence reads: CASSVEPLGQPQHF. In DNA form, the CDR3 reads TGTGCCAGCAGCGTAGAACCCCTAGGACAGCCCCAGCATTTT.

The CDR3 DNA sequence: TGCGCCAGCAGCCAAGATCGGTCTAGCGGGAGTCCGGTGGTAGATACGCAGTATTTT. This encodes CASSQDRSSGSPVVDTQYF. This chain joins TRBV4-1 and TRBJ2-3; 10 bases agree with TRBD2. Losses at the gene ends were 0 bases for V and 5 bases for J; bases not matched to a gene: 14. Per the germline V gene, CDR1 is MGHRA and CDR2 is YSYEKL. The CDR3 length is 19 residues.

The gene calls are TRBV4-1 and TRBJ2-1, with 8 bases identical to TRBD1. From germline, CDR1 is MGHRA and CDR2 YSYEKL. CDR3 size: 18 residues. V shed 0 bases and J 4 bases; nucleotides not matched to a gene: 11. The CDR3 loop reads CASSQEGWGQDFYNEQFF. CDR3 bases: TGCGCCAGCAGCCAAGAGGGCTGGGGACAGGACTTTTACAATGAGCAGTTCTTC.

The gene calls are TRBV28 and TRBJ1-2; 7 bases map to TRBD1. The germline CDR1 and CDR2 sequences are MDHEN and SYDVKM. The CDR3 spans 15 residues. J lost 4 bases, V lost 3 bases, and 8 bases had no gene match. The CDR3 here is CASSLRSSGGYGYTF. The CDR3 nucleotides read TGTGCCAGCAGTTTGAGGTCGTCAGGGGGCTATGGCTACACCTTC.

The chain links TRBV7-9 to TRBJ1-5; D perhaps matches TRBD1 (5 bases). Between the trimmed V and J ends, which lost 7 bases and 7 bases, there was a span of 20 bases. CDR1 is SEHNR, CDR2 FQNEAQ, per germline (reference sequence). This CDR3 comprises 15 residues. The CDR3 sequence: CASTSWGGVDQPQHF. Here the CDR3 DNA reads TGTGCCAGCACCTCCTGGGGCGGCGTAGACCAGCCCCAGCATTTT.

A single count supports this clone. This rearrangement joins TRBV30 to TRBJ1-5; no clear D gene. V gave up 5 bases and J gave up 0 bases, with 11 bases separating them. In germline, CDR1 is GTSNPN, CDR2 SVGIG (reference sequence). The length of the CDR3 is 14 residues. This CDR3 reads CAWGLLYSNQPQHF. The CDR3 nucleotides read TGTGCCTGGGGTCTGCTATATAGCAATCAGCCCCAGCATTTT. The full variable domain, in which reference TRBV30 and TRBJ1-5 provide the parts outside the CDR3, is SQTIHQWPATLVQPVGSPLSLECTVEGTSNPNLYWYRQAAGRGLQLLFYSVGIGQISSEVPQNLSASRPQDRQFILSSKKLLLSDSGFYLCAWGLLYSNQPQHFGDGTRLSIL.

This chain joins TRBV30 and TRBJ2-7; 7 bases align to TRBD1. Germline V lookup: CDR1 GTSNPN, CDR2 SVGIG (reference sequence). Trimming removed 1 base from V and 2 bases from J; junction bases left unmatched: 8. The CDR3 totals 15 residues. CDR3 sequence (DNA): TGTGCCTGGAGTGCCAGGACAGGATTGACCTACGAGCAGTACTTC. It specifies CAWSARTGLTYEQYF.

The CDR3 loop is CASSLDRAYEQYF. The CDR3 DNA sequence: TGCGCCAGCAGCTTGGACAGGGCATACGAGCAGTACTTC. This chain links TRBV5-1 with TRBJ2-7, with D maybe TRBD1 (6 bases). The germline V and J ends were trimmed by 0 bases and 4 bases, with 8 bases remaining between them. The germline V gene encodes CDR1 SGHRS and CDR2 YFSETQ. This CDR3 region has 13 residues.

This clone came up a few times. The gene calls are TRBV2 and TRBJ2-3; possible D gene TRBD1, 5 bases. CDR1 and CDR2 from the germline V gene are SNHLY and FYNNEI. Trimming cost V 8 bases and J 2 bases, with 11 bases left between them. This CDR3 region has 13 residues. CDR3 sequence: CASFPRVTDTQYF. CDR3 DNA: TGTGCCAGCTTTCCCAGGGTCACAGATACGCAGTATTTT.

J is TRBJ2-1 and V is TRBV3-1 (or the pseudogene TRBV3-2); D not certain. Germline V gives CDR1 LGHDT, CDR2 YNNKEL (reference sequence). The CDR3 is made up of 11 amino acids. Trimming removed 0 bases from V and 15 bases from J, with 9 bases in between. Written as DNA, the CDR3 is TGTGCCAGCAGCCAAGAGAGGTCGTGGTTCTTC. As protein: CASSQERSWFF.

The chain combines TRBV5-6 with TRBJ2-3; D uncertain. Germline V gives CDR1 SGHDT, CDR2 YYEEEE. Trimming left V 0 bases short and J 2 bases short, with 13 bases between. The CDR3 has 16 residues. CDR3 coding DNA: TGTGCCAGCAGCTTGGATGGCTTCGCCCCCACAGATACGCAGTATTTT. It yields the protein CASSLDGFAPTDTQYF.

V is TRBV6-5 and J is TRBJ2-1, with a tentative D call TRBD1 (6 bases). V was shortened by 6 bases and J by 7 bases, with 19 bases between the two germline ends. This CDR3 is built from 15 residues. In germline, CDR1 is MNHEY, CDR2 SVGAGI. CDR3: CASRRGTQGFNEQFF. DNA of the CDR3: TGTGCCAGCAGGAGGGGGACCCAAGGATTTAATGAGCAGTTCTTC.

A note on this clone: The junction departs from the called germline gene at one end, perhaps through a read error. This chain connects TRBV30 to TRBJ1-1; 10 nucleotides agree with TRBD1. The germline gives CDR1 GTSNPN, CDR2 SVGIG (reference sequence). The CDR3 spans 12 residues. The CDR3 sequence is CACAPGQGSTSF. The CDR3 region has the DNA TGTGCCTGCGCCCCGGGACAGGGGTCTACCTCCTTT. Full variable domain (remainder filled in from reference TRBV30 and TRBJ1-1): SQTIHQWPATLVQPVGSPLSLECTVEGTSNPNLYWYRQAAGRGLQLLFYSVGIGQISSEVPQNLSASRPQDRQFILSSKKLLLSDSGFYLCACAPGQGSTSFGQGTRLTVV.

In nucleotides, the CDR3 is TGTGCCAGCAGTGACCGGGGGGGGTCTGGAAACACCATATATTTT. Translating gives CASSDRGGSGNTIYF. V usage is TRBV6-1 and J usage is TRBJ1-3; D is possibly TRBD1 (5 bases). With 3 bases removed from V and 1 base from J, the gap between germline ends came to 10 bases. CDR3 length equals 15 residues. CDR1 MNHNS and CDR2 SASEGT come from the germline V gene.

This chain connects TRBV6-4 to TRBJ1-3, with 9 bases that match TRBD1. The V segment lost 1 base and the J segment 4 bases; nucleotides outside the gene matches: 11. This CDR3 comprises 18 residues. Per the germline V gene, CDR1 is MRHNA and CDR2 is SNTAGT. As DNA, the CDR3 is TGTGCCAGCAGTGACTGCGGGACAGGGACCATAAGAGGAAACACCATATATTTT. It is translated as CASSDCGTGTIRGNTIYF.

The chain employs TRBV7-9 and TRBJ1-2; possible D gene TRBD1, 5 bases. The CDR3 is made up of 14 amino acids. The V and J ends lost 5 bases and 0 bases respectively, with 10 bases between them. Germline assignment: CDR1 SEHNR and CDR2 FQNEAQ (reference sequence). The CDR3 DNA follows: TGTGCCAGCAGCGACCAAGGGGCTAACTATGGCTACACCTTC. Protein: CASSDQGANYGYTF.